Listed here are 30 T cell receptor beta chains from one sample, sequenced in a study of Tregs in tolerant kidney transplant recipients. Mixed chimerism was transient after nonmyeloablative marrow transplants from related graft donors. This table comes from immunoSEQ multiplex PCR, and its TCRdb copy is limited to in-frame clones, with some not included. The repertoire has some 21,000 clones, 81% of them found once; the top ten carry about 23%. The sample consisted of CD8+ T cells from blood (PBMCs), taken 6 months after the transplant. Every receptor here comes from a human patient who received a combined kidney and bone marrow transplant. A share of the T cells may be of graft donor origin.

This clone has just one count. This sequence joins TRBV7-9 and TRBJ2-5; 7 bases map to TRBD1. Trimming at V came to 5 bases and at J to 3 bases, leaving 6 bases not matched to a gene. The CDR3 is made up of 14 amino acids. Germline values: CDR1 SEHNR, CDR2 FQNEAQ (reference sequence). The CDR3 coding sequence is TGTGCCAGCAGCCGTTCCGGGACAGAAGAGACCCAGTACTTC. It specifies CASSRSGTEETQYF.

The chain has TRBV7-9 and TRBJ1-1, with 7 bases aligning to TRBD1. CDR1 is SEHNR and CDR2 is FQNEAQ in the germline V gene (reference sequence). The CDR3 totals 15 residues. V dropped 6 bases and J dropped 2; count of bases not matched to a gene: 9. The CDR3 region is CASSLTGTSNTEAFF. In DNA form, the CDR3 reads TGTGCCAGCAGTTTGACAGGGACATCTAACACTGAAGCTTTCTTT.

V and J are TRBV28 and TRBJ2-5; 8 positions agree with TRBD1. This CDR3 spans 14 amino acids. J was trimmed by 4 bases and V by 3 bases; bases with no gene match: 4. Germline V CDR1 and CDR2: MDHEN, SYDVKM. Written as DNA, the CDR3 is TGTGCCAGCAGTTTTCGACAGGGGCGAGAGACCCAGTACTTC. This gives the protein CASSFRQGRETQYF.

The chain couples TRBV14 to TRBJ2-5; 9 bases agree with TRBD2. The V gene end was trimmed by 4 bases and the J gene end by 11 bases; junction bases not matched to a gene: 14. CDR1 and CDR2 from the germline V gene are SGHDN and FVKESK. This CDR3 spans 15 amino acids. CDR3 nucleotide sequence: TGTGCCAGCAGCCGATCCGGGACTAGCATTATGCGGCAGTACTTC. This sequence encodes CASSRSGTSIMRQYF.

V usage is TRBV11-3 and J usage is TRBJ1-1, with 11 bases aligning to TRBD1. The germline CDR1 and CDR2 sequences are SGHNT and YENEEA. V lost 5 bases to trimming and J lost 6 bases; unmatched junction nucleotides: 8. CDR3 length: 15 amino acids. CDR3 region: CASSGGTGGMPEAFF. Written as DNA, the CDR3 is TGTGCCAGCAGCGGAGGGACAGGGGGAATGCCTGAAGCTTTCTTT.

CDR3 amino acids: CAWNTGTASTDTQYF. The CDR3 DNA reads as TGTGCCTGGAACACCGGGACAGCTAGCACAGATACGCAGTATTTT. The chain uses TRBV30 and TRBJ2-3; 7 bases line up with TRBD1. V was pared by 4 bases and J by 0 bases, with 7 bases of the junction left unmatched. Per the germline V gene, CDR1 is GTSNPN and CDR2 is SVGIG (reference sequence). The CDR3 sequence is 15 residues long.

This chain links TRBV5-6 with TRBJ2-7, with D tentatively TRBD2 (5 bases). This CDR3 has 13 amino acids. Trimming stripped 4 bases from V and 3 bases from J, with 11 bases between. Germline V gene lookup returns CDR1 SGHDT and CDR2 YYEEEE. DNA of the CDR3: TGTGCCAGCAGCCAAGTTCGGGACTACGAGCAGTACTTC. It codes for CASSQVRDYEQYF.

V usage is TRBV7-9 and J usage is TRBJ2-1; TRBD2 matches at 12 bases. Germline CDR1 SEHNR, CDR2 FQNEAQ (reference sequence). V was clipped by 4 bases and J by 9 bases; unmatched bases: 7. The CDR3 covers 15 residues. The chain's CDR3 is CASSWRLAGELEQFF. In DNA, the CDR3 is TGTGCCAGCAGCTGGAGACTAGCGGGAGAACTTGAGCAGTTCTTC.

This chain connects TRBV4-1 to TRBJ2-5, with 8 bases matching TRBD2. Germline CDR1 MGHRA, CDR2 YSYEKL. V dropped 2 bases and J dropped 2; count of bases not matched to a gene: 13. The CDR3 runs to 18 residues. CDR3 loop: CASSQFAGTRRHQETQYF. CDR3 sequence (DNA): TGCGCCAGCAGCCAATTCGCCGGGACTAGGCGTCATCAAGAGACCCAGTACTTC.

This chain links TRBV11-3 with TRBJ2-3; D gene uncertain. The germline gives CDR1 SGHNT, CDR2 YENEEA. V lost 0 bases and J 1 base, leaving 14 bases between the germline ends. The CDR3 covers 17 residues. This CDR3 is CASSLEGRASGTDTQYF. For the CDR3, the DNA is TGTGCCAGCAGCTTAGAGGGCCGCGCCAGTGGCACAGATACGCAGTATTTT.

V gene TRBV19 combines with J gene TRBJ2-2; TRBD2 agrees at 9 bases. This CDR3 region has 17 residues. Trimming at V came to 5 bases and at J to 6 bases, leaving 13 bases not matched to a gene. Germline loops: CDR1 LNHDA, CDR2 SQIVND (reference sequence). Written as DNA, the CDR3 is TGTGCCAGTAGTTCCCGATTAGTAGCGGGAGTAGCCGGGGAGCTGTTTTTT. Its translation is CASSSRLVAGVAGELFF.

The chain joins TRBV30 to TRBJ1-5; unclear D gene. V was pared by 5 bases and J by 0 bases, with 8 bases between. Germline values: CDR1 GTSNPN, CDR2 SVGIG (reference sequence). The CDR3 is 13 amino acids. CDR3 in amino acids: CAWEQHSNQPQHF. CDR3 sequence (DNA): TGTGCCTGGGAACAGCATAGCAATCAGCCCCAGCATTTT.

The chain has TRBV7-6 and TRBJ2-5, with a possible D match to TRBD2 (6 bases). The ends were cut back, 5 bases at V and 3 bases at J, with 13 bases in the middle. The CDR3 runs 14 residues. CDR1 and CDR2 from the germline V gene are SGHVS and FNYEAQ. DNA for the CDR3: TGTGCCAGCAGCCCGGGGGTGGCGAAAGAGACCCAGTACTTC. Translated, it gives CASSPGVAKETQYF.

The chain uses TRBV4-3 and TRBJ1-2; 10 nucleotides agree with TRBD1. V was pared by 2 bases and J by 4 bases, with 4 bases of the junction left unmatched. The CDR3 is 15 amino acids. Germline V CDR1 and CDR2: LGHNA, YSLEER. DNA for the CDR3: TGCGCCAGCAGCCAATGGACAGGGGGTGCCTATGGCTACACCTTC. This encodes CASSQWTGGAYGYTF.

The chain carries TRBV9 and TRBJ1-2; no clear D gene. Trimming took off 0 bases at V and 5 bases at J, with 11 bases between the two ends. Germline-derived CDR1 and CDR2 are SGDLS and YYNGEE. The CDR3 has 14 residues. The CDR3 protein is CASSVARGGYGYTF. Written as DNA, the CDR3 is TGTGCCAGCAGCGTAGCGCGGGGTGGATATGGCTACACCTTC.

The chain carries TRBV27 and TRBJ1-2, with a possible D match to TRBD1 (6 bases). CDR1 is MNHEY and CDR2 is SMNVEV in the germline V gene (reference sequence). V was shortened by 5 bases and J by 5 bases, with 15 bases between the two germline ends. This CDR3 contains 14 residues. CDR3 sequence (DNA): TGTGCCAGCAGTCCGGCAGGACAGACATATGGCTACACCTTC. Its translation: CASSPAGQTYGYTF.

The chain is built from TRBV6-5 and TRBJ2-1; D might be TRBD2 (6 bases). V lost 3 bases and J 0 bases, leaving 12 bases between the germline ends. This CDR3 comprises 16 residues. Germline CDR1 reads MNHEY; CDR2 reads SVGAGI. The CDR3 spells CASSYKDGSSYNEQFF. The CDR3 nucleotides are TGTGCCAGCAGTTATAAGGACGGGAGCTCCTACAATGAGCAGTTCTTC.

This sequence joins TRBV2 and TRBJ2-7; TRBD1 matches 8 bases. Germline V gene data show CDR1 as SNHLY and CDR2 as FYNNEI. CDR3 length: 14 residues. V gave up 2 bases and J gave up 3 bases; unmatched junction bases: 3. The CDR3 nucleotides read TGTGCCAGCAGTGAAATTACAGGGGGCTACGAGCAGTACTTC. This encodes CASSEITGGYEQYF.

The genes are TRBV7-9 and TRBJ2-3, with 8 bases that match TRBD1. Germline V lookup: CDR1 SEHNR, CDR2 FQNEAQ (reference sequence). The CDR3 spans 13 residues. The trim removed 6 bases at V and 2 bases at J, leaving 1 base unmatched. Written as DNA, the CDR3 is TGTGCCAGCAGGACAGGGGACACAGATACGCAGTATTTT. This sequence encodes CASRTGDTDTQYF.

This clone was detected once. V gene TRBV20-1 combines with J gene TRBJ2-3; unclear D gene. Germline CDR1 reads DFQATT; CDR2 reads SNEGSKA (reference sequence). Deletions cut 3 bases from V and 10 bases from J, with 11 bases between. There are 11 residues in the CDR3. This CDR3 is CSARGPRSQYF. The DNA of the CDR3 is TGCAGTGCTAGGGGCCCCCGGTCGCAGTATTTT.

This chain uses TRBV7-2 with TRBJ2-5; 11 positions match TRBD2. CDR1 SGHTA and CDR2 FQGNSA come from the germline V gene. This CDR3 is built from 15 residues. V lost 6 bases, J lost 1 base, and 4 bases stayed unmatched. The CDR3 DNA follows: TGTGCCAGCAGTCCTCTAGCGGGAGGCCAAGAGACCCAGTACTTC. Protein sequence: CASSPLAGGQETQYF. The entire variable domain, with the rest obtained from reference TRBV7-2 and TRBJ2-5, is as follows: GAGVSQSPSNKVTEKGKDVELRCDPISGHTALYWYRQSLGQGLEFLIYFQGNSAPDKSGLPSDRFSAERTGGSVSTLTIQRTQQEDSAVYLCASSPLAGGQETQYFGPGTRLLVL.

The gene calls are TRBV30 and TRBJ1-5; the D is unclear. Germline-derived CDR1 and CDR2 are GTSNPN and SVGIG (reference sequence). There are 13 residues in the CDR3. V was clipped by 5 bases and J by 7 bases, with 15 bases between them. CDR3 DNA: TGTGCCTGGTCCGACGGAGCGGGCCAGCCCCAGCATTTT. Amino acid sequence: CAWSDGAGQPQHF. Drawing the rest from reference TRBV30 and TRBJ1-5, the complete variable domain is SQTIHQWPATLVQPVGSPLSLECTVEGTSNPNLYWYRQAAGRGLQLLFYSVGIGQISSEVPQNLSASRPQDRQFILSSKKLLLSDSGFYLCAWSDGAGQPQHFGDGTRLSIL.

The gene calls are TRBV4-3 and TRBJ1-6; 9 nucleotides agree with TRBD1. The CDR3 covers 15 residues. V lost 3 bases to trimming and J lost 8 bases; unmatched junction nucleotides: 5. The germline V gene encodes CDR1 LGHNA and CDR2 YSLEER. In DNA, the CDR3 is TGCGCCAGCAGCCACGTTACAGGGGGCGATTCACCCCTCCACTTT. Amino acid sequence: CASSHVTGGDSPLHF.

The gene calls are TRBV10-3 and TRBJ2-7, with 11 bases fitting TRBD2. The V gene end was trimmed by 0 bases and the J gene end by 3 bases; junction bases not matched to a gene: 7. Germline V lookup: CDR1 ENHRY, CDR2 SYGVKD. The CDR3 is 17 residues long. The CDR3 coding sequence is TGTGCCATCAGTGAGTCCCCGGGACTAGCGGCTAACTACGAGCAGTACTTC. Translated: CAISESPGLAANYEQYF.

This clone was counted a single time. The CDR3 is CASSQRTSGGVETQYF. For the CDR3, the DNA is TGTGCCAGCAGTCAAAGGACTAGCGGGGGGGTAGAGACCCAGTACTTC. The chain couples TRBV6-6 to TRBJ2-5; 15 positions agree with TRBD2. The germline gives CDR1 MNHNY, CDR2 SVGAGI (reference sequence). The V and J ends lost 5 bases and 4 bases, in that order; junction bases with no gene match: 5. The length of the CDR3 is 16 residues.

This chain links TRBV6-1 with TRBJ1-1; no reliable D call. The germline gives CDR1 MNHNS, CDR2 SASEGT. The CDR3 totals 14 residues. Between the trimmed V and J ends, which lost 2 bases and 4 bases, there was a span of 11 bases. CDR3 in amino acids: CASSESEAGTEAFF. The CDR3 nucleotides read TGTGCCAGCAGTGAAAGTGAGGCGGGCACTGAAGCTTTCTTT.

CDR3 DNA sequence: TGTGCCAGCAGCCCAACTGCACCCGAGCAGTACTTC. Its translation is CASSPTAPEQYF. The chain joins TRBV7-8 to TRBJ2-7; D unresolved. This CDR3 is built from 12 residues. Germline lookup yields CDR1 SGHVS and CDR2 FQNEAQ. The V end lost 5 bases, the J end lost 6 bases, and 11 bases lay between the germline ends.

This clone ranks as medium-sized (0.01 to 0.1%). The rearrangement links TRBV10-2 to TRBJ1-2; D is ambiguous. Germline CDR1 WSHSY, CDR2 SAAADI. This CDR3 is 16 amino acids long. Trimming stripped 8 bases from V and 3 bases from J, with 22 bases between. The CDR3 sequence is CASLGLFITGDYGYTF. The CDR3 DNA follows: TGCGCCAGCCTTGGACTTTTCATAACGGGCGACTATGGCTACACCTTC.

The chain has TRBV21-1 and TRBJ2-7; TRBD1, as called in the table, went unchecked against the DNA. TRBV21-1 is tagged as a pseudogene. The CDR3 has 12 amino acids. Written as DNA, the CDR3 is TGTGCCACCTCATTCAGGGGCTACGAGCAGTACTTC. Encoded protein: CATSFRGYEQYF.

The chain carries TRBV5-6 and TRBJ2-3; D gene uncertain. Germline V gene sequence: CDR1 SGHDT, CDR2 YYEEEE. V gave up 1 base and J gave up 4 bases, with 16 bases separating them. The CDR3 is 16 residues long. CDR3: CASSLQPGTSADTQYF. The CDR3 DNA reads as TGTGCCAGCAGCTTGCAACCGGGTACCAGCGCAGATACGCAGTATTTT.